This TCR beta chain is from a study of early T cells in non-severe SARS-CoV-2 infection. About the research overall: From unsorted whole blood, bulk RNA was sequenced, and the chains remained unpaired.

Germline CDR1 and CDR2: SGHNT and YYREEE (reference sequence). This CDR3 region has 12 residues. The ends were cut back, 3 bases at V and 2 bases at J, with 5 bases in the middle. The protocol attached unique molecular identifiers to individual cDNA molecules. TCRdb re-derived calls from the 5' RACE reads in MiXCR, one entry per CDR3 protein. The sample carries 70,000 to 90,000 distinct CDR3 sequences, roughly 12% recorded once. The chain combines TRBV5-4 with TRBJ1-2; D unclear. This receptor was identified in an adult who was a healthcare worker with PCR-confirmed SARS-CoV-2 infection or an uninfected control (not recorded which). Sequences were obtained from whole blood. The CDR3 sequence is CASSSGNYGYTF. The CDR3 nucleotides read TGTGCCAGCAGCTCGGGAAACTATGGCTACACCTTC.